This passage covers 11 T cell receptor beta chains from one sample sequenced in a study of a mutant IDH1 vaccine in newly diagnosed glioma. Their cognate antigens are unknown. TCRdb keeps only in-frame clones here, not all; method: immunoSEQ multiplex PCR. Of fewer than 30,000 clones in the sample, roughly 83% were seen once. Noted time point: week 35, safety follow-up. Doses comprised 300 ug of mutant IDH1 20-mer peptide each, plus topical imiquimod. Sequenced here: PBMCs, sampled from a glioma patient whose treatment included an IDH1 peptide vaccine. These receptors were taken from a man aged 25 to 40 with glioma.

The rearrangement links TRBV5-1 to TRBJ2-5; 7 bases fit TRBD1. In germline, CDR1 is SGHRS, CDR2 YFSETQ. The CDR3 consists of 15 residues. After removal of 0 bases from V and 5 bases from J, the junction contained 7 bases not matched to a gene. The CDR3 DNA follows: TGCGCCAGCAGCTTGGTTAGAGGGGGCGGCGAGACCCAGTACTTC. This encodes CASSLVRGGGETQYF.

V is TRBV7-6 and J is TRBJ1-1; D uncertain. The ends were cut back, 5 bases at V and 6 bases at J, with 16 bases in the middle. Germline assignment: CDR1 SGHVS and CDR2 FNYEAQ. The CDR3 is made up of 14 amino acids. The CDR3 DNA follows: TGTGCCAGCAGCCCGGCCGGCATTGGGGCTGAAGCTTTCTTT. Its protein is CASSPAGIGAEAFF. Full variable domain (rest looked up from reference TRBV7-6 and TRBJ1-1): GAGVSQSPRYKVTKRGQDVALRCDPISGHVSLYWYRQALGQGPEFLTYFNYEAQQDKSGLPNDRFSAERPEGSISTLTIQRTEQRDSAMYRCASSPAGIGAEAFFGQGTRLTVV.

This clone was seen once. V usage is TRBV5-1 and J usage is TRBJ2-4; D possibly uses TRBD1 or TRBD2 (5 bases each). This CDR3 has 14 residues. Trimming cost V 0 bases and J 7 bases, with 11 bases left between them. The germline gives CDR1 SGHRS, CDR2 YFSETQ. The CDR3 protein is CASSLEVGRNIQYF. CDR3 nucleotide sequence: TGCGCCAGCAGCTTGGAAGTGGGACGGAACATTCAGTACTTC.

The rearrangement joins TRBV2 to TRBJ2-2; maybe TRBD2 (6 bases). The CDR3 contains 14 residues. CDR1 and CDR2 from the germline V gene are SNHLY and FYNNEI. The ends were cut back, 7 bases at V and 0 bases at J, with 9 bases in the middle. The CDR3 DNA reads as TGTGCCAGCAAAACTAGCTCGAACACCGGGGAGCTGTTTTTT. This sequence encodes CASKTSSNTGELFF.

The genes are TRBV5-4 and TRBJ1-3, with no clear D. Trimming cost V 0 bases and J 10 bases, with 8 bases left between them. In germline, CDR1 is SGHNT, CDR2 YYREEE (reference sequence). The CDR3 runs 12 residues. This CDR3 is CASSLGRETIYF. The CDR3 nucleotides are TGTGCCAGCAGCTTGGGCAGAGAGACCATATATTTT.

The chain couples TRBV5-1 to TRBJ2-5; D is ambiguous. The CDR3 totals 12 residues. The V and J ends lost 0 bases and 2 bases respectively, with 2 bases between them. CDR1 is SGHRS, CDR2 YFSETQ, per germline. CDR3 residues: CASSLEQETQYF. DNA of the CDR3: TGCGCCAGCAGCTTGGAACAAGAGACCCAGTACTTC.

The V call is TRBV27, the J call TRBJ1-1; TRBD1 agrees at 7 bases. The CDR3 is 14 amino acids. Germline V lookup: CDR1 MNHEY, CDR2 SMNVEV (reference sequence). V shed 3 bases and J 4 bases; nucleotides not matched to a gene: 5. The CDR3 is CASSLVTGATEAFF. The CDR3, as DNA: TGTGCCAGCAGTTTGGTAACAGGGGCCACTGAAGCTTTCTTT.

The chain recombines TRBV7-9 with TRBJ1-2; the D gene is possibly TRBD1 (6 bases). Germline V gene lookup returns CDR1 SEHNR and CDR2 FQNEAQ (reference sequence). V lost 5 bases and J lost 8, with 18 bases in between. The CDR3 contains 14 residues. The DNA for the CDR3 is TGTGCCAGCAGCGGTGCCGCAGCAGGGGAGGGCTACACCTTC. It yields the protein CASSGAAAGEGYTF.

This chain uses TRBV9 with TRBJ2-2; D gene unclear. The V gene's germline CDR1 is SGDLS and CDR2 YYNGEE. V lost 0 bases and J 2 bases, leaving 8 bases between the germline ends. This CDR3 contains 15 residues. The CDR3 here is CASSVGARNTGELFF. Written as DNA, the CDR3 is TGTGCCAGCAGCGTAGGTGCCAGAAACACCGGGGAGCTGTTTTTT. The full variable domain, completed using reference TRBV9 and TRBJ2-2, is DSGVTQTPKHLITATGQRVTLRCSPRSGDLSVYWYQQSLDQGLQFLIQYYNGEERAKGNILERFSAQQFPDLHSELNLSSLELGDSALYFCASSVGARNTGELFFGEGSRLTVL.

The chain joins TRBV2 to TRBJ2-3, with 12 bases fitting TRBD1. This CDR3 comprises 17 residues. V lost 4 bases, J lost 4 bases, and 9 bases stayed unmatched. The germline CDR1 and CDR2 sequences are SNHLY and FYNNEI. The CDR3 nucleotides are TGTGCCAGCAGTGCCGGGACAGGGGGCTACGGAGCAGATACGCAGTATTTT. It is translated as CASSAGTGGYGADTQYF.

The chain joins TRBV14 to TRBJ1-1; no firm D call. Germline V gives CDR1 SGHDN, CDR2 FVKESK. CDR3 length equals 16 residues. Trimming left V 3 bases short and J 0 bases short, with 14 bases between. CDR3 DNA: TGTGCCAGCAGCCATCTTACGGTTCGACTGAACACTGAAGCTTTCTTT. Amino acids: CASSHLTVRLNTEAFF.